Following are 23 T cell receptor beta chains from one sample sequenced in a study of cytomegalovirus exposure and HLA in healthy donors (dated 2017 in TCRdb). The library came from the immunoSEQ multiplex PCR assay. For the multiplex PCR, a mixture combining 60 forward primers for TCR Vbeta segments and 13 reverse primers for TCR Jbeta segments was used. In its TCRdb copy, this immuneACCESS table keeps in-frame sequences only and misses some clones. Where compared with another copy, unresolved V genes explain less than half of these, and the others have no known cause. This sample holds 75,000 to 95,000 clones; 70% to 85% were observed only once. About an eighth of the sample comes from the top ten. Sequencing input: PBMCs. These receptors were collected from a human donor in good health.

This clone showed up just once. V and J are TRBV5-6 and TRBJ2-7; a possible D gene is TRBD2 (5 bases). V was pared by 2 bases and J by 0 bases, with 9 bases between. The CDR3 spans 14 residues. Germline V CDR1 and CDR2: SGHDT, YYEEEE. The CDR3 DNA reads as TGTGCCAGCAGCTTCGCGGGTCTCTCCTACGAGCAGTACTTC. Protein sequence: CASSFAGLSYEQYF.

This clone was detected only once. V is TRBV19 and J is TRBJ1-5; 8 bases are shared with TRBD1. Trimming removed 4 bases from V and 8 bases from J; junction bases left unmatched: 7. This CDR3 region has 14 residues. Germline V gene lookup returns CDR1 LNHDA and CDR2 SQIVND (reference sequence). The CDR3 DNA reads as TGTGCCAGTAGTACAGGACAGGGAGTTAAGCCCCAGCATTTT. This gives the protein CASSTGQGVKPQHF.

V and J are TRBV30 and TRBJ1-1, with unresolved D. The germline gives CDR1 GTSNPN, CDR2 SVGIG (reference sequence). V was shortened by 4 bases and J by 4 bases, with 10 bases between the two germline ends. The CDR3 consists of 12 residues. As DNA, the CDR3 is TGTGCCTGGACGGGAGGTCCCACTGAAGCTTTCTTT. This codes for CAWTGGPTEAFF.

The V gene is TRBV15, the J gene TRBJ1-5; TRBD1 might be the D (5 bases). Germline assignment: CDR1 LNHNV and CDR2 YYDKDF (reference sequence). With 3 bases removed from V and 3 bases from J, the gap between germline ends came to 12 bases. The CDR3 is made up of 15 amino acids. This CDR3 reads CATSRDRQYNQPQHF. In nucleotides, the CDR3 is TGTGCCACCAGCAGGGATCGACAGTACAATCAGCCCCAGCATTTT.

This clone came up a few times. CDR3 protein: CASSESPVGLYEQYF. The CDR3 coding sequence is TGTGCCAGCAGTGAGTCCCCTGTGGGGCTTTACGAGCAGTACTTC. The V and J genes are TRBV6-1 and TRBJ2-7, with a possible D match to TRBD1 (5 bases). The CDR3 totals 15 residues. Germline V gives CDR1 MNHNS, CDR2 SASEGT. V was clipped by 3 bases and J by 4 bases, with 16 bases between them.

This clone was seen a few times. The chain joins TRBV5-1 to TRBJ1-2, with a tentative D call TRBD1 (6 bases). The CDR3 covers 15 residues. V lost 0 bases and J 6 bases, leaving 15 bases between the germline ends. The germline V gene encodes CDR1 SGHRS and CDR2 YFSETQ. The DNA for the CDR3 is TGCGCCAGCAGCTTGGAAGGGGACATCGGGCATGGCTACACCTTC. This encodes CASSLEGDIGHGYTF.

This chain links TRBV7-9 with TRBJ2-3, with D hard to call. Between the trimmed V and J ends, which lost 4 bases and 1 base, there was a span of 15 bases. CDR3 length: 16 residues. Germline V gene sequence: CDR1 SEHNR, CDR2 FQNEAQ (reference sequence). The CDR3 DNA reads as TGTGCCAGCAGCTCCCTCGCGGTCCACGGCACAGATACGCAGTATTTT. Translation: CASSSLAVHGTDTQYF.

In its sample, this clone was seen a few times. The rearrangement uses TRBV29-1 and TRBJ1-1, with unresolved D. Germline loops: CDR1 SQVTM, CDR2 ANQGSEA. The V end was cut by 5 bases, the J end by 0 bases, with 13 bases between. This CDR3 is built from 14 residues. Here the CDR3 DNA reads TGCAGCGTTATATACGTGGGCATGAACACTGAAGCTTTCTTT. Residues: CSVIYVGMNTEAFF.

This clone was counted a single time. The DNA is omitted, as the CDR3 cannot be located on it reliably, and the CDR3 follows TCRdb's listing. This chain joins TRBV2 and TRBJ2-6; TRBD2, the table's D call, was not compared with the DNA. Looked up from germline, CDR1 is SNHLY and CDR2 is FYNNEI. The CDR3 totals 16 residues, both ends included. This CDR3 is CADFGEGRTGANVLTF.

This chain uses TRBV2 with TRBJ2-5, with D possibly TRBD1 on 6 matching bases. The CDR3 extends over 12 amino acids. V shed 6 bases and J shed 4 bases, with 9 bases lying between them. Germline assignment: CDR1 SNHLY and CDR2 FYNNEI. CDR3 protein: CASRQGGETQYF. For the CDR3, the DNA is TGTGCCAGCAGACAGGGCGGAGAGACCCAGTACTTC.

The table lists this clone with a count of one. J is TRBJ1-1 and V is TRBV6-6; no clear D. Trimming took 3 bases from V and 3 from J, leaving 11 bases between them. The CDR3 is made up of 14 amino acids. From germline, CDR1 is MNHNY and CDR2 SVGAGI (reference sequence). The DNA for the CDR3 is TGTGCCAGCAGTTATGGGCAGTCATACACTGAAGCTTTCTTT. Its translation: CASSYGQSYTEAFF.

The V and J genes are TRBV2 and TRBJ2-1; 9 nucleotides agree with TRBD2. The CDR3 is 15 residues long. CDR1 is SNHLY, CDR2 FYNNEI, per germline. The ends lost 4 bases at V and 2 bases at J; junction bases unmatched: 3. This chain's CDR3 is CASSAERGAYNEQFF. The CDR3 DNA sequence: TGTGCCAGCAGTGCTGAGCGGGGGGCCTACAATGAGCAGTTCTTC. Filled out from reference TRBV2 and TRBJ2-1, the complete variable domain reads EPEVTQTPSHQVTQMGQEVILRCVPISNHLYFYWYRQILGQKVEFLVSFYNNEISEKSEIFDDQFSVERPDGSNFTLKIRSTKLEDSAMYFCASSAERGAYNEQFFGPGTRLTVL.

The V gene is TRBV7-6, the J gene TRBJ1-1; D is perhaps TRBD1 (6 bases). The CDR3 spans 17 residues. The germline V gene encodes CDR1 SGHVS and CDR2 FNYEAQ. V gave up 7 bases and J gave up 0 bases, with 21 bases separating them. The CDR3 region has the DNA TGTGCCAGCACCCTAAACTTGGGGGCCGCTCTGAACACTGAAGCTTTCTTT. Protein sequence: CASTLNLGAALNTEAFF.

The chain has TRBV9 and TRBJ1-3; D is uncertain. Germline CDR1 reads SGDLS; CDR2 reads YYNGEE. Trimming took 4 bases from V and 4 from J, leaving 21 bases between them. The CDR3 length is 17 residues. This CDR3 is CASSTLSGISKGNTIYF. Here the CDR3 DNA reads TGTGCCAGCAGCACTTTATCCGGGATTTCAAAAGGAAACACCATATATTTT.

V gene TRBV10-1 combines with J gene TRBJ1-3; 7 bases are shared with TRBD1. V trimming: 8 bases; J trimming: 0 bases; junction bases outside the gene matches: 4. Germline V lookup: CDR1 WNHNN, CDR2 SYGVQD (reference sequence). The CDR3 is 14 amino acids. CDR3 protein: CASRQGSSGNTIYF. In DNA, the CDR3 is TGCGCCAGCCGACAGGGAAGCTCTGGAAACACCATATATTTT.

CDR3 residues: CASSPGPTGYGYTF. DNA of the CDR3: TGTGCCAGCAGCCCAGGACCAACAGGCTATGGCTACACCTTC. The chain couples TRBV7-6 to TRBJ1-2; possible D gene TRBD1, 5 bases. V dropped 5 bases and J dropped 4 bases, with 14 bases sitting between them. Germline V gene sequence: CDR1 SGHVS, CDR2 FNYEAQ. This CDR3 is built from 14 residues. The full variable domain, with the rest looked up from reference TRBV7-6 and TRBJ1-2, is GAGVSQSPRYKVTKRGQDVALRCDPISGHVSLYWYRQALGQGPEFLTYFNYEAQQDKSGLPNDRFSAERPEGSISTLTIQRTEQRDSAMYRCASSPGPTGYGYTFGSGTRLTVV.

V usage is TRBV6-1 and J usage is TRBJ2-1; TRBD2 agrees at 7 bases. This CDR3 has 17 amino acids. The germline gives CDR1 MNHNS, CDR2 SASEGT. J lost 2 bases, V lost 2 bases, and 9 bases had no gene match. The CDR3 loop is CASSESLGLGAYNEQFF. The CDR3 DNA reads as TGTGCCAGCAGTGAATCGCTAGGACTAGGGGCCTACAATGAGCAGTTCTTC.

This clone was counted a single time. CDR3 in DNA: TGCGCCAGCAGTCAAAATCAGGGGGATGGCTACACCTTC. Translating gives CASSQNQGDGYTF. The J gene is TRBJ1-2, the V gene TRBV5-1; TRBD1 matches 7 bases. The V and J ends lost 5 bases and 6 bases, in that order; junction bases with no gene match: 7. The length of the CDR3 is 13 residues. Germline CDR1 SGHRS, CDR2 YFSETQ.

This clone came up a few times. The V gene is TRBV6-4, the J gene TRBJ2-3; 11 positions match TRBD1. V was pared by 0 bases and J by 4 bases, with 0 bases of the junction left unmatched. The CDR3 runs 15 residues. CDR1 and CDR2 (germline): MRHNA, SNTAGT. Written as DNA, the CDR3 is TGTGCCAGCAGTGACTCGGGACAGGGGGCAGATACGCAGTATTTT. It encodes CASSDSGQGADTQYF.

V usage is TRBV6-5 and J usage is TRBJ2-7; the match to TRBD1 covers 8 bases. This CDR3 spans 15 amino acids. The V gene end was trimmed by 2 bases and the J gene end by 2 bases; junction bases not matched to a gene: 5. Looked up from germline, CDR1 is MNHEY and CDR2 is SVGAGI. The CDR3 DNA reads TGTGCCAGCAGTTACGGGACAGGCAGAGCCTACGAGCAGTACTTC. It specifies CASSYGTGRAYEQYF.

This sequence joins TRBV4-1 and TRBJ1-5; TRBD1 agrees at 8 bases. Trimming took 6 bases from V and 1 from J; bases not matched to a gene: 5. The CDR3 has 15 amino acids. Germline V gene data show CDR1 as MGHRA and CDR2 as YSYEKL. The CDR3, as DNA: TGCGCCAGCAGTGCGACAGGGGTAAGCAATCAGCCCCAGCATTTT. It is translated as CASSATGVSNQPQHF.

This chain joins TRBV9 and TRBJ1-3; D not certain. The CDR3 runs 14 residues. Per germline, CDR1 SGDLS and CDR2 YYNGEE. Trimming stripped 3 bases from V and 2 bases from J, with 9 bases between. For the CDR3, the DNA is TGTGCCAGCAGCGAGGAGGGAACTGGAAACACCATATATTTT. The encoded protein is CASSEEGTGNTIYF.

The V and J genes are TRBV2 and TRBJ1-5; D perhaps matches TRBD1 (5 bases). CDR1 SNHLY and CDR2 FYNNEI come from the germline V gene. The CDR3 totals 15 residues. V was clipped by 1 base and J by 0 bases, with 7 bases between them. This CDR3 is CASSEGQYSNQPQHF. DNA of the CDR3: TGTGCCAGCAGTGAAGGACAGTATAGCAATCAGCCCCAGCATTTT. The full variable domain, with the rest looked up from reference TRBV2 and TRBJ1-5, is EPEVTQTPSHQVTQMGQEVILRCVPISNHLYFYWYRQILGQKVEFLVSFYNNEISEKSEIFDDQFSVERPDGSNFTLKIRSTKLEDSAMYFCASSEGQYSNQPQHFGDGTRLSIL.